This note documents a single T cell receptor beta chain sequence. Antigen: not known. Germline-derived CDR1 and CDR2 are KGHDR and SFDVKD. The CDR3 extends over 14 amino acids. The data stem from a study of T cells expressing NK-cell markers. Overall study findings and caveats: Of the CD8+ T cells in five or six donors, about 1.0-7.0% belonged to dominant NKG2C+ clonotypes. The CD3+CD56-NKG2C+ fraction of a handful of donors was likewise dominated by these clonotypes.

Each CDR3 protein gets one entry in TCRdb, which reprocessed the 5' RACE reads and gives no DNA. In all, the sample yields 350,000 to 500,000 distinct CDR3 sequences. The sequence derives from a woman aged 18-69 years in good health. Sequencing input: blood T cells: a sorted CD56 or NKG2C T cell subset, CD4+ or CD8+ T cells, or bulk PBMC T cells (not recorded which). The gene calls are TRBV24-1 and TRBJ1-1. The CDR3 loop reads CATSSGIGTPEAFF.